A selection of T cell receptor beta chains follows, all from one sample in a study of Ad26.COV2.S vaccination and SARS-CoV-2 variants. Sequencing used immunoSEQ multiplex PCR; TCRdb keeps in-frame clones, though not all of them. This sample carries 300,000 to 350,000 clones, more than 85% of them seen once, and the ten largest clones take approximately 5%. The material sequenced was peripheral blood, taken in a trial of Ad26.COV2.S vaccine versus placebo. The source is a person between 18 and 65 years old who received the Ad26.COV2.S COVID-19 vaccine or a placebo. CDR3s include the opening cysteine and the closing phenylalanine or tryptophan. A D gene is named only where the DNA matches it firmly. Where a row states a size, it is once, few, many or the class of an expanded clone; other rows omit it.

clone_size,v_call,j_call,d_call,cdr3_aa,cdr3_nt
-,TRBV7-9,TRBJ2-7,-,CASSLASEGRYEQYF,TGTGCCAGCAGCTTAGCTAGCGAGGGGCGTTACGAGCAGTACTTC
once,TRBV7-2,TRBJ2-2,TRBD1,CASTWDRAITGELFF,TGTGCCAGCACCTGGGACAGGGCGATCACCGGGGAGCTGTTTTTT
-,TRBV14,TRBJ2-7,-,CASSQGDRQGFVYEQYF,TGTGCCAGCAGCCAAGGGGACCGCCAGGGGTTTGTTTACGAGCAGTACTTC
-,TRBV7-9,TRBJ2-7,-,CASSLTGLPYEQYF,TGTGCCAGCAGCCTCACAGGTTTGCCCTACGAGCAGTACTTC
-,TRBV20-1,TRBJ2-2,TRBD2,CSASDRLAGVTGELFF,TGCAGTGCTAGTGATCGGCTAGCGGGAGTAACCGGGGAGCTGTTTTTT
-,TRBV2,TRBJ2-7,TRBD1,CASRDRVGTYEQYF,TGTGCCAGCCGTGACAGGGTGGGGACCTACGAGCAGTACTTC
-,TRBV30,TRBJ2-1,TRBD2,CAWSRTSGPNEQFF,TGTGCCTGGAGTCGGACTAGCGGGCCCAATGAGCAGTTCTTC
-,TRBV30,TRBJ2-5,-,CAWSAGYQETQYF,TGTGCCTGGAGCGCAGGGTACCAAGAGACCCAGTACTTC
-,TRBV28,TRBJ2-3,-,CASSLPGRATDTQYF,TGTGCCAGCAGTTTACCGGGAAGGGCCACAGATACGCAGTATTTT
once,TRBV5-1,TRBJ1-3,-,CASSLVGNSGNTIYF,TGCGCCAGCAGCTTGGTTGGGAACTCTGGAAACACCATATATTTT
once,TRBV5-4,TRBJ2-1,TRBD2,CASSRTTSGASNEQFF,TGTGCCAGCAGCCGCACGACTAGCGGGGCCTCCAATGAGCAGTTCTTC
-,TRBV15,TRBJ1-3,-,CATSRVGLSSGNTIYF,TGTGCCACCAGCAGAGTGGGCCTCAGCTCTGGAAACACCATATATTTT
many,TRBV4-1,TRBJ2-3,TRBD2,CASSLTGTSGTDTQYF,TGCGCCAGCAGCCTAACCGGGACTAGCGGCACAGATACGCAGTATTTT
-,TRBV5-6,TRBJ1-6,-,CASRRTLRNSPLHF,TGTGCCAGCAGGCGGACCCTAAGGAATTCACCCCTCCACTTT
-,TRBV6-5,TRBJ1-4,-,CASTEVGDWDEKLFF,TGTGCCAGCACCGAAGTTGGGGACTGGGATGAAAAACTGTTTTTT
-,TRBV29-1,TRBJ1-1,-,CSVGPGAAEAFF,TGCAGCGTTGGCCCGGGGGCGGCTGAAGCTTTCTTT
-,TRBV7-9,TRBJ2-1,-,CASSLVIGHSYNEQFF,TGTGCCAGCAGCTTAGTTATAGGCCACTCCTACAATGAGCAGTTCTTC
-,TRBV9,TRBJ1-1,-,CASSVDVRETEAFF,TGTGCCAGCAGCGTAGACGTCAGGGAGACTGAAGCTTTCTTT
-,TRBV6-2/TRBV6-3,TRBJ2-1,-,CASSYEGYNEQFF,TGTGCCAGCAGTTACGAAGGCTACAATGAGCAGTTCTTC
few,TRBV19,TRBJ1-5,-,CASSRRDGNQPQHF,TGTGCCAGCTCGCGCAGGGATGGCAATCAGCCCCAGCATTTT
-,TRBV3-1/TRBV3-2,TRBJ1-5,TRBD1,CASSQGQGAGQPQHF,TGTGCCAGCAGCCAGGGACAGGGGGCCGGGCAGCCCCAGCATTTT
-,TRBV3-1/TRBV3-2,TRBJ2-4,-,CASSQDLGFKNIQYF,TGTGCCAGCAGCCAAGATTTAGGGTTCAAAAACATTCAGTACTTC
-,TRBV6-2/TRBV6-3,TRBJ1-6,-,CASSYSNLRSLWSPLHF,TGTGCCAGCAGTTACTCGAACCTGCGGAGTCTTTGGTCACCCCTCCACTTT
-,TRBV7-9,TRBJ1-4,-,CASSDGPNEKLFF,TGTGCCAGCAGCGACGGACCTAATGAAAAACTGTTTTTT